One sample yielded the 32 T cell receptor beta chains listed below, sequenced in a study of blood T cell repertoires in COVID-19. Sequenced by immunoSEQ multiplex PCR; TCRdb stores in-frame clones only, minus some. Found here are roughly 300,000 clones, approximately 80% of them singletons; the top ten hold over 2.5%. The sample taken for sequencing was peripheral blood. Every receptor here comes from a woman aged 60-75 years with active or convalescent COVID-19.

V gene TRBV5-5 combines with J gene TRBJ1-1; D gene uncertain. The CDR3 runs to 11 residues. V shed 1 base and J shed 6 bases, with 4 bases lying between them. Looked up from germline, CDR1 is SGHKS and CDR2 is YYEKEE (reference sequence). In DNA, the CDR3 is TGTGCCAGCAGCTTGCTTTCTGAAGCTTTCTTT. Its translation is CASSLLSEAFF.

V gene TRBV7-9 combines with J gene TRBJ1-4, with a weak D call TRBD1 (6 bases). V lost 2 bases and J 7 bases, leaving 11 bases between the germline ends. Germline V gives CDR1 SEHNR, CDR2 FQNEAQ (reference sequence). This CDR3 has 14 amino acids. CDR3: CASSLSGGGEKLFF. As DNA, the CDR3 is TGTGCCAGCAGCTTATCGGGGGGCGGTGAAAAACTGTTTTTT.

The rearrangement uses TRBV5-8 and TRBJ2-4, with D possibly TRBD2 on 5 matching bases. The V and J ends lost 6 bases and 0 bases respectively, with 13 bases between them. This CDR3 region has 15 residues. Germline CDR1 SGHTS, CDR2 YDEGEE. The CDR3 nucleotides are TGTGCCAGCACCATGGGAGCGGTAGCCAAAAACATTCAGTACTTC. Amino acid sequence: CASTMGAVAKNIQYF. The full variable domain, its missing parts supplied by reference TRBV5-8 and TRBJ2-4, is EAGVTQSPTHLIKTRGQQATLRCSPISGHTSVYWYQQALGLGLQFLLWYDEGEERNRGNFPPRFSGRQFPNYSSELNVNALELEDSALYLCASTMGAVAKNIQYFGAGTRLSVL.

The rearrangement joins TRBV27 to TRBJ2-7; D may be TRBD1 (6 bases). CDR1 is MNHEY and CDR2 is SMNVEV in the germline V gene (reference sequence). This CDR3 region has 12 residues. Deletions cut 8 bases from V and 3 bases from J, with 11 bases between. The DNA for the CDR3 is TGTGCCAGCTCAGGGGATATCTACGAGCAGTACTTC. Translated: CASSGDIYEQYF.

The genes are TRBV10-3 and TRBJ2-1; 10 bases match TRBD1. Germline V lookup: CDR1 ENHRY, CDR2 SYGVKD. Trimming cost V 5 bases and J 8 bases; bases outside gene matches: 12. This CDR3 is built from 16 residues. As DNA, the CDR3 is TGTGCCATCAGTCCCGGCGGGACAGGGGAAATTCATGAGCAGTTCTTC. Its translation is CAISPGGTGEIHEQFF.

This chain connects TRBV19 to TRBJ1-6, with D hard to call. CDR3 length: 14 amino acids. Germline V CDR1 and CDR2: LNHDA, SQIVND (reference sequence). With 6 bases removed from V and 7 bases from J, the gap between germline ends came to 13 bases. The CDR3 is CASRSREGNSPLHF. The CDR3 region has the DNA TGTGCCAGTAGGTCGAGGGAGGGAAATTCACCCCTCCACTTT.

This clone was observed a single time. The genes are TRBV11-3 and TRBJ2-2; 7 bases map to TRBD2. Germline V gene lookup returns CDR1 SGHNT and CDR2 YENEEA. The CDR3 runs 16 residues. After removal of 4 bases from V and 0 bases from J, the junction contained 5 bases not matched to a gene. Here the CDR3 DNA reads TGTGCCAGCAGCTCCCTCGGGGGGTCGAACACCGGGGAGCTGTTTTTT. Amino acid sequence: CASSSLGGSNTGELFF.

The chain is built from TRBV19 and TRBJ1-1; maybe TRBD1 (5 bases). The V and J ends lost 6 bases and 0 bases respectively, with 26 bases between them. The CDR3 contains 19 residues. From germline, CDR1 is LNHDA and CDR2 SQIVND (reference sequence). DNA for the CDR3: TGTGCCAGTAGCCCCTGGAGGATTTCGAGGGGACTCATGAACACTGAAGCTTTCTTT. Protein product: CASSPWRISRGLMNTEAFF.

V is TRBV5-8 and J is TRBJ2-7, with 9 bases fitting TRBD1. The ends lost 0 bases at V and 2 bases at J; junction bases unmatched: 3. Germline CDR1 reads SGHTS; CDR2 reads YDEGEE. The length of the CDR3 is 15 residues. The CDR3 DNA follows: TGTGCCAGCAGCTTGGTGGGGACAGGGCCCTACGAGCAGTACTTC. It yields the protein CASSLVGTGPYEQYF.

The chain combines TRBV5-4 with TRBJ2-7; maybe TRBD2 (7 bases). Looked up from germline, CDR1 is SGHNT and CDR2 is YYREEE (reference sequence). The CDR3 runs to 16 residues. Trimming pared 5 bases from V and 6 bases from J, leaving 24 bases between. This CDR3 is CASRTRDPGGTSEQYF. The CDR3 DNA is TGTGCCAGCAGAACCCGAGACCCGGGGGGCACTTCCGAGCAGTACTTC.

J is TRBJ2-3 and V is TRBV4-1; D possibly corresponds to TRBD2 (5 bases). Trimming took 0 bases from V and 1 from J, leaving 8 bases between them. Germline CDR1 is MGHRA and CDR2 is YSYEKL. The CDR3 consists of 15 residues. Here the CDR3 reads CASSQDLAGTDTQYF. In nucleotides, the CDR3 is TGCGCCAGCAGCCAAGATCTAGCTGGCACAGATACGCAGTATTTT.

V gene TRBV27 combines with J gene TRBJ2-1; 7 bases align to TRBD1. Germline loops: CDR1 MNHEY, CDR2 SMNVEV (reference sequence). This CDR3 has 11 amino acids. J lost 10 bases, V lost 6 bases, and 3 bases had no gene match. The CDR3: CASRGGREQFF. CDR3 coding DNA: TGTGCCAGCAGAGGGGGCCGAGAGCAGTTCTTC.

V usage is TRBV24-1 and J usage is TRBJ2-1; weak D call: TRBD1 (7 bases). CDR1 and CDR2 (germline): KGHDR, SFDVKD. V lost 5 bases and J lost 5, with 12 bases in between. CDR3 length equals 14 residues. CDR3 DNA sequence: TGTGCCACCAGTGGGAGCAGGGGGGACAATGAGCAGTTCTTC. This translates into CATSGSRGDNEQFF.

This clone turned up a few times. The chain employs TRBV12-1 and TRBJ1-1; the table's D call TRBD1 went unverified against the DNA. TRBV12-1 is a pseudogene segment. The length of the CDR3 is 14 residues. CDR3 protein: CASSFVQANTEAFF. As DNA, the CDR3 is TGTGCCAGCAGCTTTGTGCAGGCGAACACTGAAGCTTTCTTT.

The rearrangement uses TRBV7-2 and TRBJ2-7; D not resolved. In germline, CDR1 is SGHTA, CDR2 FQGNSA. This CDR3 has 11 amino acids. V was trimmed by 4 bases and J by 3 bases, leaving 4 bases between them. CDR3 coding DNA: TGTGCCAGCAGCTCCTACTACGAGCAGTACTTC. Translating gives CASSSYYEQYF.

This clone has more than one count but fewer than ten. The rearrangement joins TRBV3-1 (or the pseudogene TRBV3-2) to TRBJ2-1; tentative D call: TRBD1 (5 bases). CDR1 is LGHDT, CDR2 YNNKEL, per germline (reference sequence). The CDR3 is made up of 15 amino acids. V lost 4 bases, J lost 9 bases, and 19 bases lay in between. The CDR3 region has the DNA TGTGCCAGCAGCCGGGGTACAGGTTTGGGTAGTGAGCAGTTCTTC. This encodes CASSRGTGLGSEQFF.

This clone was observed at least ten times. The chain couples TRBV7-8 to TRBJ2-7; D not certain. The length of the CDR3 is 15 residues. The V gene lost 1 base and the J gene lost 0 bases, with 10 bases spanning the gap. Germline V gene data show CDR1 as SGHVS and CDR2 as FQNEAQ. The CDR3 coding sequence is TGTGCCAGCAGCTTAGGAGGAACCTACTCCTACGAGCAGTACTTC. Translation: CASSLGGTYSYEQYF.

This clone was detected a few times. The gene calls are TRBV3-1 (or the pseudogene TRBV3-2) and TRBJ2-1, with D hard to call. With 4 bases removed from V and 0 bases from J, the gap between germline ends came to 4 bases. Germline V CDR1 and CDR2: LGHDT, YNNKEL (reference sequence). The CDR3 contains 13 residues. CDR3 sequence: CASSPGSYNEQFF. The CDR3 region has the DNA TGTGCCAGCAGCCCGGGCTCCTACAATGAGCAGTTCTTC.

This clone was detected a few times. The chain links TRBV5-6 to TRBJ1-2; no firm D call. Germline V gene sequence: CDR1 SGHDT, CDR2 YYEEEE. Trimming shortened V by 2 bases and J by 0 bases, and 14 bases separated the two germline ends. The length of the CDR3 is 16 residues. CDR3 nucleotide sequence: TGTGCCAGCAGCTTTGACACCCACCAGCCTAACTATGGCTACACCTTC. It encodes CASSFDTHQPNYGYTF.

This clone was observed once. V is TRBV2 and J is TRBJ1-5; 8 nucleotides match TRBD1. The V and J ends lost 3 bases and 4 bases, in that order; junction bases with no gene match: 5. This CDR3 has 15 residues. Germline lookup yields CDR1 SNHLY and CDR2 FYNNEI. The CDR3 nucleotides are TGTGCCAGCAGTGAGACCAGGGGGCTAAATCAGCCCCAGCATTTT. Translated, it gives CASSETRGLNQPQHF.

The rearrangement uses TRBV9 and TRBJ2-1, with D perhaps TRBD1 (5 bases). V was cut by 2 bases and J by 5 bases, with 14 bases left in between. Germline CDR1 and CDR2: SGDLS and YYNGEE. CDR3 size: 15 residues. The CDR3 coding sequence is TGTGCCAGCAGCGTCGATGGGGCGAGGAACAATGAGCAGTTCTTC. Its protein is CASSVDGARNNEQFF. The full variable domain, its missing parts supplied by reference TRBV9 and TRBJ2-1, is DSGVTQTPKHLITATGQRVTLRCSPRSGDLSVYWYQQSLDQGLQFLIQYYNGEERAKGNILERFSAQQFPDLHSELNLSSLELGDSALYFCASSVDGARNNEQFFGPGTRLTVL.

Details on this clone: This sample includes further DNA sequences coding for the same CDR3. The chain joins TRBV3-1 (or the pseudogene TRBV3-2) to TRBJ2-5; D is possibly TRBD2 (5 bases). Trimming took off 4 bases at V and 2 bases at J, with 8 bases between the two ends. Germline CDR1 and CDR2: LGHDT and YNNKEL (reference sequence). The CDR3 contains 13 residues. The CDR3 reads CASSLRGQETQYF. The CDR3 DNA follows: TGTGCCAGCAGCCTAAGAGGGCAAGAGACCCAGTACTTC.

The chain carries TRBV7-2 and TRBJ1-1; D gene unclear. The CDR3 is made up of 12 amino acids. Germline lookup yields CDR1 SGHTA and CDR2 FQGNSA. Deletions cut 5 bases from V and 3 bases from J, with 7 bases between. DNA of the CDR3: TGTGCCAGCAGCCCGAGGGACACTGAAGCTTTCTTT. Translating it yields CASSPRDTEAFF.

In DNA form, the CDR3 reads TGTGCCAGCAACCCTGACAGTAGCAATCAGCCCCAGCATTTT. It translates to CASNPDSSNQPQHF. The chain links TRBV6-5 to TRBJ1-5; D is possibly TRBD1 (5 bases). The CDR3 length is 14 residues. Looked up from germline, CDR1 is MNHEY and CDR2 is SVGAGI. V was shortened by 7 bases and J by 0 bases, with 10 bases between the two germline ends.

The J gene is TRBJ2-2, the V gene TRBV7-6; maybe TRBD1 (6 bases). In germline, CDR1 is SGHVS, CDR2 FNYEAQ. V lost 8 bases, J lost 8 bases, and 9 bases lay in between. This CDR3 spans 11 amino acids. The CDR3, as DNA: TGTGCCAGCGGACAGTTAGGGGAGCTGTTTTTT. This codes for CASGQLGELFF.

This rearrangement joins TRBV2 to TRBJ2-7, with 9 bases aligning to TRBD2. The CDR3 covers 15 residues. J was trimmed by 6 bases and V by 5 bases; bases with no gene match: 11. CDR1 and CDR2 (germline): SNHLY, FYNNEI. Here the CDR3 DNA reads TGTGCCAGCAGTCCTACCGGGACTAGCTGGTCCGAGCAGTACTTC. It translates to CASSPTGTSWSEQYF.

This rearrangement joins TRBV18 to TRBJ1-1; 7 bases map to TRBD1. The CDR3 is 15 amino acids. After removal of 4 bases from V and 1 base from J, the junction contained 6 bases not matched to a gene. CDR1 is KGHSH, CDR2 LQKENI, per germline. DNA for the CDR3: TGTGCCAGCTCACTCACAGGGGTCCCGAACACTGAAGCTTTCTTT. This gives the protein CASSLTGVPNTEAFF.

This clone was detected a few times. This chain's CDR3 is CASSALGRGGYEQYF. Here the CDR3 DNA reads TGCGCCAGCAGTGCCTTGGGACGGGGGGGATACGAGCAGTACTTC. This chain links TRBV10-1 with TRBJ2-7; 8 nucleotides line up with TRBD2. In germline, CDR1 is WNHNN, CDR2 SYGVQD (reference sequence). V shed 4 bases, J shed 4 bases, and the junction held 9 bases outside the gene matches. The CDR3 has 15 residues.

J is TRBJ2-5 and V is TRBV5-4; 14 bases are a match to TRBD2. Per the germline V gene, CDR1 is SGHNT and CDR2 is YYREEE (reference sequence). The CDR3 sequence is 15 residues long. V was pared by 4 bases and J by 3 bases, with 2 bases of the junction left unmatched. The CDR3 nucleotides read TGTGCCAGCAGCGAGGGACTAGCGGGGGAAGAGACCCAGTACTTC. Residues: CASSEGLAGEETQYF.

This clone showed up just once. CDR3 amino acids: CASSLDTNSYNEQFF. In DNA form, the CDR3 reads TGTGCCAGCAGCTTAGACACTAACTCCTACAATGAGCAGTTCTTC. V gene TRBV7-7 combines with J gene TRBJ2-1; D call uncertain. The germline CDR1 and CDR2 sequences are SSHAT and FNYEAQ (reference sequence). CDR3 length: 15 residues. V lost 1 base, J lost 0 bases, and 7 bases lay in between. Variable domain in full (rest from reference TRBV7-7 and TRBJ2-1): GAGVSQSPRYKVTKRGQDVTLRCDPISSHATLYWYQQALGQGPEFLTYFNYEAQPDKSGLPSDRFSAERPEGSISTLTIQRTEQRDSAMYRCASSLDTNSYNEQFFGPGTRLTVL.

V usage is TRBV12-3 or TRBV12-4 and J usage is TRBJ1-2; 9 nucleotides align to TRBD1. CDR3 size: 13 residues. V lost 5 bases to trimming and J lost 4 bases; unmatched junction nucleotides: 2. This CDR3 is CASSTGGLYGYTF. The CDR3 DNA reads as TGTGCCAGCAGTACAGGGGGCCTCTATGGCTACACCTTC.

The chain links TRBV9 to TRBJ2-3; the match to TRBD2 covers 8 bases. Trimming removed 4 bases from V and 3 bases from J; junction bases left unmatched: 10. The length of the CDR3 is 16 residues. Germline V gives CDR1 SGDLS, CDR2 YYNGEE. The CDR3 sequence is CASSPQAGVGTDTQYF. In DNA form, the CDR3 reads TGTGCCAGCAGCCCTCAAGCGGGGGTGGGGACAGATACGCAGTATTTT.